This passage covers 26 T cell receptor beta chains from one sample sequenced in a study of immune evolution from preneoplasia to lung adenocarcinoma. Assay used: immunoSEQ multiplex PCR; TCRdb lists only in-frame clones, some missing. The sample has more than 4,000 clones; more than 65% are singletons. What was sequenced was FFPE adjacent normal lung tissue. These receptors came from a person aged 55-85 years with lung adenocarcinoma.

V is TRBV30 and J is TRBJ1-4, with 10 bases that match TRBD1. Germline V lookup: CDR1 GTSNPN, CDR2 SVGIG (reference sequence). V shed 0 bases, J shed 6 bases, and the junction held 7 bases outside the gene matches. This CDR3 has 16 residues. The CDR3 DNA reads as TGTGCCTGGAGTGTACTTATTGGGACAGGGGATGAAAAACTGTTTTTT. It specifies CAWSVLIGTGDEKLFF.

The chain carries TRBV5-1 and TRBJ2-7, with 8 nucleotides matching TRBD1. V trimming: 3 bases; J trimming: 5 bases; junction bases outside the gene matches: 7. Germline-derived CDR1 and CDR2 are SGHRS and YFSETQ. CDR3 length equals 14 residues. CDR3 amino acids: CASSSRDRFHEQYF. The CDR3 DNA follows: TGCGCCAGCAGCTCCCGGGACAGGTTCCACGAGCAGTACTTC.

The chain links TRBV28 to TRBJ1-5; the D gene is possibly TRBD1 (5 bases). The germline V and J ends were trimmed by 6 bases and 8 bases, with 11 bases remaining between them. CDR3 size: 12 residues. CDR1 and CDR2 from the germline V gene are MDHEN and SYDVKM. The CDR3 nucleotides are TGTGCCAGCAGCGACCCAGGGAAGCCCCAGCATTTT. Its translation: CASSDPGKPQHF.

The chain combines TRBV28 with TRBJ1-5, with TRBD1 as a possible D gene (5 bases). Germline CDR1 is MDHEN and CDR2 is SYDVKM. V was shortened by 4 bases and J by 5 bases, with 18 bases between the two germline ends. CDR3 size: 16 residues. Here the CDR3 reads CASSSPVGGGDQPQHF. CDR3 nucleotides: TGTGCCAGCAGTTCACCCGTTGGGGGTGGAGATCAGCCCCAGCATTTT.

The chain joins TRBV30 to TRBJ2-5; either TRBD1 or TRBD2 may fit D (5 bases each). Trimming shortened V by 3 bases and J by 4 bases, and 18 bases separated the two germline ends. CDR1 GTSNPN and CDR2 SVGIG come from the germline V gene (reference sequence). This CDR3 comprises 15 residues. The CDR3 reads CAWSDLGTRRETQYF. CDR3 DNA: TGTGCCTGGAGCGACCTCGGGACGCGAAGAGAGACCCAGTACTTC.

The chain carries TRBV30 and TRBJ1-6; D gene ambiguous. Germline lookup yields CDR1 GTSNPN and CDR2 SVGIG (reference sequence). CDR3 length equals 15 residues. The V gene lost 1 base and the J gene lost 10 bases, with 17 bases spanning the gap. The CDR3 DNA sequence: TGTGCCTGGAGTGCCCCCAACTCCCGGACCTCACCCCTCCACTTT. It codes for CAWSAPNSRTSPLHF.

This clone came up a few times. The chain is built from TRBV6-4 and TRBJ1-1, with D unresolved. V lost 6 bases, J lost 5 bases, and 13 bases lay in between. There are 13 residues in the CDR3. The germline V gene encodes CDR1 MRHNA and CDR2 SNTAGT. The CDR3 region has the DNA TGTGCCAGCAGCGTATCGATTCAGACTGAAGCTTTCTTT. This encodes CASSVSIQTEAFF.

The rearrangement joins TRBV11-3 to TRBJ2-5, with 10 positions matching TRBD2. Trimming cost V 1 base and J 3 bases; bases outside gene matches: 5. Germline loops: CDR1 SGHNT, CDR2 YENEEA. The CDR3 is 16 residues long. CDR3 region: CASSLALAGAKETQYF. The CDR3 nucleotides are TGTGCCAGCAGCTTAGCCCTAGCGGGAGCGAAAGAGACCCAGTACTTC.

V and J are TRBV18 and TRBJ2-7; 12 bases are shared with TRBD2. Trimming removed 3 bases from V and 4 bases from J; junction bases left unmatched: 10. Germline V lookup: CDR1 KGHSH, CDR2 LQKENI. CDR3 length equals 17 residues. Here the CDR3 DNA reads TGTGCCAGCTCACCCGCAGGGGCCGGGACTAGCGGGTACGAGCAGTACTTC. Its translation: CASSPAGAGTSGYEQYF. The whole variable domain, filled in from reference TRBV18 and TRBJ2-7, reads NAGVMQNPRHLVRRRGQEARLRCSPMKGHSHVYWYRQLPEEGLKFMVYLQKENIIDESGMPKERFSAEFPKEGPSILRIQQVVRGDSAAYFCASSPAGAGTSGYEQYFGPGTRLTVT.

The rearrangement joins TRBV6-5 to TRBJ2-7; tentative D call: TRBD1 (6 bases). Germline V gene sequence: CDR1 MNHEY, CDR2 SVGAGI. The V end lost 5 bases, the J end lost 7 bases, and 12 bases lay between the germline ends. CDR3 length: 12 residues. The CDR3 DNA reads as TGTGCCAGCAGTCCAGGGGATCGGGAGCAGTACTTC. Translated, it gives CASSPGDREQYF.

V usage is TRBV7-2 and J usage is TRBJ2-7, with D perhaps matching TRBD1 (5 bases). V lost 1 base and J lost 6, with 10 bases in between. CDR3 length: 13 residues. Germline V gene lookup returns CDR1 SGHTA and CDR2 FQGNSA. The CDR3 DNA reads TGTGCCAGCAGCTTAGGGCAGGGCCGCGAGCAGTACTTC. Its translation is CASSLGQGREQYF.

CDR3 sequence: CASSRDRVNSPLHF. CDR3 sequence (DNA): TGTGCCAGCAGCCGGGACAGGGTTAATTCACCCCTCCACTTT. The chain joins TRBV6-5 to TRBJ1-6; TRBD1 agrees at 9 bases. CDR1 is MNHEY and CDR2 is SVGAGI in the germline V gene. Losses at the gene ends were 6 bases for V and 6 bases for J; bases not matched to a gene: 3. This CDR3 is built from 14 residues.

The chain is built from TRBV4-3 and TRBJ2-1, with D possibly called TRBD1 or TRBD2 (5 bases each). The germline V gene encodes CDR1 LGHNA and CDR2 YSLEER. The CDR3 sequence is 15 residues long. V lost 1 base, J lost 6 bases, and 13 bases lay in between. CDR3 in amino acids: CASSQGGRNSNEQFF. Written as DNA, the CDR3 is TGCGCCAGCAGCCAAGGGGGACGTAATTCCAATGAGCAGTTCTTC.

The chain links TRBV15 to TRBJ1-2; D is uncertain. Deletions cut 0 bases from V and 4 bases from J, with 9 bases between. Germline-derived CDR1 and CDR2 are LNHNV and YYDKDF (reference sequence). The CDR3 consists of 14 residues. The CDR3 bases are TGTGCCACCAGCAGAGATACGAGGAGCTATGGCTACACCTTC. Protein: CATSRDTRSYGYTF.

V and J are TRBV5-4 and TRBJ2-1; possibly TRBD1 or TRBD2 for D (5 bases each). V was pared by 4 bases and J by 5 bases, with 13 bases between. CDR1 and CDR2 (germline): SGHNT, YYREEE (reference sequence). The CDR3 spans 14 residues. CDR3 DNA: TGTGCCAGCAGCACCCGGGACGGACACAATGAGCAGTTCTTC. Encoded protein: CASSTRDGHNEQFF.

This rearrangement joins TRBV30 to TRBJ1-6; D ambiguous. The CDR3 loop spans 15 amino acids. The V gene lost 1 base and the J gene lost 7 bases, with 14 bases spanning the gap. The germline CDR1 and CDR2 sequences are GTSNPN and SVGIG (reference sequence). CDR3 nucleotides: TGTGCCTGGAGTGCGAACAGAGTAGGGAATTCACCCCTCCACTTT. It is translated as CAWSANRVGNSPLHF.

V gene TRBV7-2 combines with J gene TRBJ2-5; 9 bases map to TRBD2. CDR3 size: 16 residues. With 0 bases clipped from V and 2 bases from J, the junction kept 4 bases outside the gene matches. CDR1 and CDR2 from the germline V gene are SGHTA and FQGNSA. The DNA of the CDR3 is TGTGCCAGCAGCTTAGCGGTTAGCGGGGGTCAAGAGACCCAGTACTTC. It is translated as CASSLAVSGGQETQYF.

The genes are TRBV19 and TRBJ1-1, with D unresolved. The germline V and J ends were trimmed by 4 bases and 1 base, with 7 bases remaining between them. CDR3 size: 13 residues. From germline, CDR1 is LNHDA and CDR2 SQIVND (reference sequence). CDR3 residues: CASSTEQNTEAFF. Written as DNA, the CDR3 is TGTGCCAGTAGTACCGAACAGAACACTGAAGCTTTCTTT.

V gene TRBV28 combines with J gene TRBJ2-7; perhaps TRBD1 as D (6 bases). Deletions cut 1 base from V and 2 bases from J, with 9 bases between. Per germline, CDR1 MDHEN and CDR2 SYDVKM. The CDR3 sequence is 14 residues long. This CDR3 reads CASSLLQGTYEQYF. The CDR3 DNA follows: TGTGCCAGCAGTTTATTACAGGGTACCTACGAGCAGTACTTC.

V and J are TRBV7-9 and TRBJ2-3, with D possibly being TRBD2 (6 bases). Germline V lookup: CDR1 SEHNR, CDR2 FQNEAQ (reference sequence). CDR3 length: 17 residues. V was cut by 6 bases and J by 0 bases, with 19 bases left in between. This CDR3 is CASRERAPLTSTDTQYF. CDR3 in DNA: TGTGCCAGCAGGGAGCGGGCCCCCCTCACTAGCACAGATACGCAGTATTTT. The full variable domain, rest sourced from reference TRBV7-9 and TRBJ2-3, is DTGVSQNPRHKITKRGQNVTFRCDPISEHNRLYWYRQTLGQGPEFLTYFQNEAQLEKSRLLSDRFSAERPKGSFSTLEIQRTEQGDSAMYLCASRERAPLTSTDTQYFGPGTRLTVL.

This clone was detected only a few times. The J gene is TRBJ2-1, the V gene TRBV30; 13 bases agree with TRBD2. The CDR3 has 14 amino acids. Germline V lookup: CDR1 GTSNPN, CDR2 SVGIG (reference sequence). Germline trimming cut 4 bases from V and 8 bases from J; bases unmatched to any gene: 5. The CDR3 is CAWNGLAGADEQFF. In nucleotides, the CDR3 is TGTGCCTGGAACGGACTAGCGGGAGCGGATGAGCAGTTCTTC.

The chain links TRBV18 to TRBJ1-1, with D perhaps TRBD1 (5 bases). Germline assignment: CDR1 KGHSH and CDR2 LQKENI. V lost 2 bases and J 4 bases, leaving 17 bases between the germline ends. There are 16 residues in the CDR3. The CDR3 DNA reads TGTGCCAGCTCACCAGGCACGCGGGGAAGGGGCACTGAAGCTTTCTTT. The encoded protein is CASSPGTRGRGTEAFF.

This clone was detected once. This chain links TRBV30 with TRBJ2-1; D remains ambiguous. Trimming removed 0 bases from V and 3 bases from J, with 3 bases in between. In germline, CDR1 is GTSNPN, CDR2 SVGIG (reference sequence). This CDR3 is 12 amino acids long. CDR3 DNA: TGTGCCTGGAGTGTGAGCTACAATGAGCAGTTCTTC. Protein product: CAWSVSYNEQFF.

The chain combines TRBV9 with TRBJ1-2; D ambiguous. The V end lost 4 bases, the J end lost 2 bases, and 15 bases lay between the germline ends. This CDR3 is 15 amino acids long. Germline V gives CDR1 SGDLS, CDR2 YYNGEE. Written as DNA, the CDR3 is TGTGCCAGCAGCCCTACCCCCGAAGGGAACTATGGCTACACCTTC. It yields the protein CASSPTPEGNYGYTF.

This CDR3 is CATVGQGAGTEAFF. The CDR3 DNA reads as TGTGCCACCGTTGGACAGGGGGCAGGCACTGAAGCTTTCTTT. This chain joins TRBV28 and TRBJ1-1, with 11 bases matching TRBD1. V was pared by 10 bases and J by 4 bases, with 8 bases of the junction left unmatched. CDR1 and CDR2 (germline): MDHEN, SYDVKM. The CDR3 consists of 14 residues. The full variable domain, completed using reference TRBV28 and TRBJ1-1, is DVKVTQSSRYLVKRTGEKVFLECVQDMDHENMFWYRQDPGLGLRLIYFSYDVKMKEKGDIPEGYSVSREKKERFSLILESASTNQTSMYLCATVGQGAGTEAFFGQGTRLTVV.

The chain joins TRBV4-1 to TRBJ1-1; D is uncertain. V was cut by 1 base and J by 6 bases, with 9 bases left in between. The CDR3 runs 13 residues. In germline, CDR1 is MGHRA, CDR2 YSYEKL. The CDR3 loop is CASSQGVIAEAFF. The CDR3 nucleotides read TGCGCCAGCAGCCAAGGGGTTATCGCTGAAGCTTTCTTT.